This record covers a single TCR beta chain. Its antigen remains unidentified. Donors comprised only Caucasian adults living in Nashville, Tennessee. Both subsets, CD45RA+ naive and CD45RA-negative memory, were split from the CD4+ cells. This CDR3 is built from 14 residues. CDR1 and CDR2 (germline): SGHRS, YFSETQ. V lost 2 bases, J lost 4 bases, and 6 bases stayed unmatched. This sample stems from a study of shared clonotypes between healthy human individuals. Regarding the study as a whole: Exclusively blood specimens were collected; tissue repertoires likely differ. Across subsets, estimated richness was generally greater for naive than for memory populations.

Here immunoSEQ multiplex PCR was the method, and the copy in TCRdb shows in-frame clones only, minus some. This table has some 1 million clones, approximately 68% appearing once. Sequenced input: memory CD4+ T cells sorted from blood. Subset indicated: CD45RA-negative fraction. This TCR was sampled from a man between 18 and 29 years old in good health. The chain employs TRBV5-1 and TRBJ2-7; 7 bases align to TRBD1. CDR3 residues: CASSFTGESYEQYF. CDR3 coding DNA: TGCGCCAGCAGCTTCACAGGGGAGAGTTACGAGCAGTACTTC.